This TCR beta chain is from a study of graft-versus-host responses after intestinal transplantation. This clone was seen a handful of times. The same CDR3 arises from other DNA sequences in this sample as well. Method: immunoSEQ multiplex PCR; TCRdb's copy keeps in-frame clones and lacks some. The repertoire holds about 8,600 clones, with roughly 31% as singletons. CD3+CD4+ and CD3+CD8+ responders that were proliferating and CFSE-low were sorted post-reaction. CDR1 is LNHDA, CDR2 SQIVND, per germline (reference sequence). The CDR3 runs 14 residues. V trimming: 4 bases; J trimming: 2 bases; junction bases outside the gene matches: 4. Findings of the study overall: Researchers found peak circulating GvH clone levels linked to early post-transplant HvG declines.

The chain carries TRBV19 and TRBJ2-7; 8 nucleotides match TRBD1. The source is a human patient who received an intestinal transplant. This sample comprised alloreactive CD4+ T cells from a mixed lymphocyte reaction culture, obtained before intestinal transplant. Subset noted: CFSE-low proliferating T cells sorted from roughly six-day pre-transplant mixed lymphocyte reaction (GvH or HvG direction). CDR3 sequence: CASSRQGTAYEQYF. In DNA, the CDR3 is TGTGCCAGTAGTAGACAGGGGACGGCCTACGAGCAGTACTTC.